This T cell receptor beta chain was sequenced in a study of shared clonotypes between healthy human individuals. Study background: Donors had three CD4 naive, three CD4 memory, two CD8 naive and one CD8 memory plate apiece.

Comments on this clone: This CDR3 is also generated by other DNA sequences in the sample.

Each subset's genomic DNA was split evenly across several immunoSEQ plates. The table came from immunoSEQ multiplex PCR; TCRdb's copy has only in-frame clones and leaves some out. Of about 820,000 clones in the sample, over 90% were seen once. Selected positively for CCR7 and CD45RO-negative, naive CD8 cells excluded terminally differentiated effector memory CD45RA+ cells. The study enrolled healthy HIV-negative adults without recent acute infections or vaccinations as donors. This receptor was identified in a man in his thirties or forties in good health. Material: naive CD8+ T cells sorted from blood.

The CDR3 DNA is TGCGCCAGCAGCCAAGGGAGGGGATCCTACGAGCAGTACTTC. Its protein is CASSQGRGSYEQYF. The rearrangement joins TRBV4-1 to TRBJ2-7; TRBD2 might be the D (6 bases). CDR3 length equals 14 residues. CDR1 and CDR2 from the germline V gene are MGHRA and YSYEKL. The V and J ends lost 1 base and 1 base respectively, with 8 bases between them.